The rows below give T cell receptor beta chains drawn from one sample of a study of cytomegalovirus exposure and HLA in healthy donors. Clones were read by immunoSEQ multiplex PCR, and TCRdb kept only the in-frame ones, dropping some. The sample yields 200,000 or so clones, more than 75% seen once. What was sequenced was PBMCs. The origin of the receptors is a woman aged 40 to 50 in good health and CMV-seronegative. Both conserved end residues are part of each CDR3. The order of the fields is J gene, clone size, V gene, D gene, CDR3 DNA, CDR3 protein. The D gene is left open where the match is weak. Expanded clones are given a class, and other clones once, few, many or no size at all.

J: TRBJ2-7
size: NA
V: TRBV5-5
D: NA
DNA: TGTGCCAGCAGCACCAACATGGACGAGCAGTACTTC
CDR3: CASSTNMDEQYF

J: TRBJ1-1
size: NA
V: TRBV18
D: NA
DNA: TGTGCCAGCTCACCGGGGAGAGGGACTGAAGCTTTCTTT
CDR3: CASSPGRGTEAFF

J: TRBJ2-1
size: NA
V: TRBV7-8
D: TRBD1
DNA: TGTGCCAGCAGCTTCTCGACAGGGGACAATGAGCAGTTCTTC
CDR3: CASSFSTGDNEQFF

J: TRBJ2-7
size: once
V: TRBV19
D: NA
DNA: TGTGCCAGTAGTGTGGGCCCCGGCTACGAGCAGTACTTC
CDR3: CASSVGPGYEQYF

J: TRBJ1-5
size: few
V: TRBV7-9
D: NA
DNA: TGTGCCAGCAGCTTAGAAGGGGTGGGACCCCAGCATTTT
CDR3: CASSLEGVGPQHF

J: TRBJ1-1
size: NA
V: TRBV18
D: NA
DNA: TGTGCCAGCTCACCCTCGGGGACAATGAACACTGAAGCTTTCTTT
CDR3: CASSPSGTMNTEAFF

J: TRBJ2-7
size: few
V: TRBV4-1
D: NA
DNA: TGCGCCAGCAGCCAAGATATAGGGGCCGAGCAGTACTTC
CDR3: CASSQDIGAEQYF

J: TRBJ2-2
size: NA
V: TRBV4-2
D: TRBD2
DNA: TGTGCCAGCAGCCAAGGGGACGGTCCGGGAGGGCCCCGCACCGGGGAGCTGTTTTTT
CDR3: CASSQGDGPGGPRTGELFF

J: TRBJ2-5
size: NA
V: TRBV6-5
D: TRBD1
DNA: TGTGCCAGCAGTAGGGGGACAGGGGGCTTGGAGACCCAGTACTTC
CDR3: CASSRGTGGLETQYF

J: TRBJ2-2
size: few
V: TRBV6-5
D: TRBD2
DNA: TGTGCCACCGGGGGGGTAGCGGGAGCCAGCGGGGAGCTGTTTTTT
CDR3: CATGGVAGASGELFF

J: TRBJ2-2
size: NA
V: TRBV10-1
D: TRBD2
DNA: TGCGCCAGCGGAGCGGGAGACACCGGGGAGCTGTTTTTT
CDR3: CASGAGDTGELFF

J: TRBJ2-3
size: NA
V: TRBV19
D: TRBD1
DNA: TGTGCCAGCCGAAGGACAGGGGATTCAGATACGCAGTATTTT
CDR3: CASRRTGDSDTQYF

J: TRBJ1-3
size: NA
V: TRBV6-1
D: NA
DNA: TGTGCCAGTGGGGAGTGGAGATCTGGAAACACCATATATTTT
CDR3: CASGEWRSGNTIYF

J: TRBJ1-2
size: NA
V: TRBV5-8
D: TRBD1
DNA: TGTGCCAGCAGCCCAGAACAGGGGTTCGGCTACACCTTC
CDR3: CASSPEQGFGYTF

J: TRBJ1-2
size: NA
V: TRBV2
D: NA
DNA: TGTGCCAGCAGTGACAGGGGAAAAGGCTACACCTTC
CDR3: CASSDRGKGYTF

J: TRBJ1-2
size: NA
V: TRBV7-9
D: NA
DNA: TGTGCCAGCAGCTTAGAAACGGACCGACTAGGGGACTATGGCTACACCTTC
CDR3: CASSLETDRLGDYGYTF

J: TRBJ2-5
size: NA
V: TRBV4-1
D: NA
DNA: TGCGCCAGCAGCCCGACGGACAGCCCGAGGGGTGCGGAGACCCAGTACTTC
CDR3: CASSPTDSPRGAETQYF

J: TRBJ2-1
size: NA
V: TRBV4-1
D: TRBD2
DNA: TGCGCCAGCAGCCCCTCGGCTAGCGGGTTCGCTGTGGAGCAGTTCTTC
CDR3: CASSPSASGFAVEQFF

J: TRBJ1-1
size: NA
V: TRBV27
D: TRBD1
DNA: TGTGCCAGCAGACGGACCGGGACAGGGCTTTCTGAAGCTTTCTTT
CDR3: CASRRTGTGLSEAFF

J: TRBJ2-1
size: NA
V: TRBV19
D: TRBD2
DNA: TGTGCCAGTAGTCGAGCGGGACTATCCTACAATGAGCAGTTCTTC
CDR3: CASSRAGLSYNEQFF

J: TRBJ1-6
size: NA
V: TRBV9
D: NA
DNA: TGTGCCAGCAGCGCTAACAGGGACGATTCACCCCTCCACTTT
CDR3: CASSANRDDSPLHF

J: TRBJ1-4
size: NA
V: TRBV2
D: NA
DNA: TGTGCCAGCAGTGATGATCGGGGGGGTGAAAAACTGTTTTTT
CDR3: CASSDDRGGEKLFF

J: TRBJ2-2
size: NA
V: TRBV7-2
D: TRBD2
DNA: TGTGCCAGTAGCTTAGCGTCCGGACTAGCGGGCAGGACCGGGGAGCTGTTTTTT
CDR3: CASSLASGLAGRTGELFF

J: TRBJ1-3
size: once
V: TRBV27
D: TRBD1
DNA: TGTGCCAGCAGCGGTATGTCCCGGGACAGGGGAAGAGGCACCATATATTTT
CDR3: CASSGMSRDRGRGTIYF

J: TRBJ2-3
size: NA
V: TRBV5-1
D: NA
DNA: TGCGCCAGCAGCTTGAACGGTCGCACAGATACGCAGTATTTT
CDR3: CASSLNGRTDTQYF

J: TRBJ2-1
size: once
V: TRBV30
D: TRBD1
DNA: TGTGCCTGGAGTAGAGACAGGGAAGTGCAGTTCTTC
CDR3: CAWSRDREVQFF

J: TRBJ1-5
size: NA
V: TRBV10-3
D: NA
DNA: TGTGCCATCAGTGAGTTCGGGGGAAGCAATCAGCCCCAGCATTTT
CDR3: CAISEFGGSNQPQHF

J: TRBJ1-5
size: NA
V: TRBV4-2
D: NA
DNA: TGTGCCAGCAGCCAAGATAGGGGTCAGCCCCAGCATTTT
CDR3: CASSQDRGQPQHF